One and the same sample provided the 10 T cell receptor beta chains below, sequenced in a study of shared clonotypes between healthy human individuals. Here immunoSEQ multiplex PCR was the method, and the copy in TCRdb shows in-frame clones only, minus some. This sample yields 1.5 million to 2.5 million clones, of which around 96% are seen a single time; 0.95% to 1.5% belongs to the top ten. Terminally differentiated effector memory CD45RA+ cells were left out of the naive CD8 fraction, which was CD45RO-negative and positively selected for CCR7. Source material: naive CD8+ T cells sorted from blood. The source is a man aged 18 to 30 in good health.

The rearrangement links TRBV4-1 to TRBJ2-7; D may be TRBD2 (5 bases). The CDR3 has 16 residues. The germline V and J ends were trimmed by 3 bases and 6 bases, with 21 bases remaining between them. Germline CDR1 and CDR2: MGHRA and YSYEKL. The DNA of the CDR3 is TGCGCCAGCAGCCAGGGCTTCGAGGACGGGATGGGCGAGCAGTACTTC. Protein product: CASSQGFEDGMGEQYF.

The V gene is TRBV13, the J gene TRBJ1-2, with TRBD1 as a possible D gene (5 bases). The V end lost 2 bases, the J end lost 8 bases, and 12 bases lay between the germline ends. This CDR3 comprises 13 residues. Germline V gives CDR1 PRHDT, CDR2 FYEKMQ (reference sequence). CDR3 coding DNA: TGTGCCAGCAGCTTAAGCAGGGCTGTGGGCTACACCTTC. This codes for CASSLSRAVGYTF.

The V and J genes are TRBV6-1 and TRBJ2-7; a possible D gene is TRBD1 (6 bases). Germline values: CDR1 MNHNS, CDR2 SASEGT. The V and J ends lost 7 bases and 0 bases respectively, with 13 bases between them. The CDR3 has 14 residues. The CDR3 reads CASTWTDSSYEQYF. The DNA for the CDR3 is TGTGCCAGCACCTGGACGGACAGCTCCTACGAGCAGTACTTC.

The chain links TRBV19 to TRBJ1-6; 7 bases match TRBD1. The V gene end was trimmed by 7 bases and the J gene end by 7 bases; junction bases not matched to a gene: 13. The CDR3 has 16 amino acids. Per the germline V gene, CDR1 is LNHDA and CDR2 is SQIVND (reference sequence). The CDR3 spells CASTLDPTGPNSPLHF. The CDR3 DNA is TGTGCCAGTACCCTAGACCCGACAGGGCCAAATTCACCCCTCCACTTT.

This clone was found a few times. The J gene is TRBJ1-5, the V gene TRBV7-9; D unclear. The CDR3 length is 12 residues. Trimming took off 0 bases at V and 9 bases at J, with 6 bases between the two ends. Germline-derived CDR1 and CDR2 are SEHNR and FQNEAQ (reference sequence). As DNA, the CDR3 is TGTGCCAGCAGCTTAGCTCCGTGGCCCCAGCATTTT. This encodes CASSLAPWPQHF.

V is TRBV4-1 and J is TRBJ1-1; D unresolved. The V end was cut by 1 base, the J end by 0 bases, with 15 bases between. Germline CDR1 and CDR2: MGHRA and YSYEKL. This CDR3 is built from 17 residues. CDR3 in DNA: TGCGCCAGCAGCCAAGCCCCAACCGGACCCTTGAACACTGAAGCTTTCTTT. Translating gives CASSQAPTGPLNTEAFF.

The chain is built from TRBV11-2 and TRBJ2-7; D possibly corresponds to TRBD2 (6 bases). Germline values: CDR1 SGHAT, CDR2 FQNNGV. This CDR3 is 14 amino acids long. Trimming removed 6 bases at V and 2 bases at J, with 14 bases between. The CDR3 loop reads CASSPGPGAYEQYF. The DNA of the CDR3 is TGTGCCAGCAGTCCAGGCCCGGGAGCCTACGAGCAGTACTTC. Full variable domain (rest looked up from reference TRBV11-2 and TRBJ2-7): EAGVAQSPRYKIIEKRQSVAFWCNPISGHATLYWYQQILGQGPKLLIQFQNNGVVDDSQLPKDRFSAERLKGVDSTLKIQPAKLEDSAVYLCASSPGPGAYEQYFGPGTRLTVT.

Worth noting for this clone: Other nucleotide sequences in the sample specify the same CDR3. This chain uses TRBV30 with TRBJ2-2, with D hard to call. The CDR3 extends over 11 amino acids. Trimming removed 2 bases at V and 6 bases at J, with 4 bases between. Per germline, CDR1 GTSNPN and CDR2 SVGIG (reference sequence). CDR3 region: CAWSSPGELFF. DNA for the CDR3: TGTGCCTGGAGTAGCCCCGGGGAGCTGTTTTTT.

The gene calls are TRBV13 and TRBJ2-7, with 11 bases that match TRBD1. Germline loops: CDR1 PRHDT, CDR2 FYEKMQ (reference sequence). The CDR3 is made up of 15 amino acids. V shed 5 bases, J shed 2 bases, and the junction held 5 bases outside the gene matches. The CDR3 sequence is CASSRRGQGAYEQYF. The CDR3, as DNA: TGTGCCAGCAGCCGGCGGGGACAGGGGGCCTACGAGCAGTACTTC. Based on the CDR3 plus reference TRBV13 and TRBJ2-7, the full variable domain is AAGVIQSPRHLIKEKRETATLKCYPIPRHDTVYWYQQGPGQDPQFLISFYEKMQSDKGSIPDRFSAQQFSDYHSELNMSSLELGDSALYFCASSRRGQGAYEQYFGPGTRLTVT.

The rearrangement uses TRBV10-3 and TRBJ2-1; TRBD2 matches at 11 bases. The CDR3 is made up of 17 amino acids. The V and J ends lost 0 bases and 7 bases, in that order; junction bases with no gene match: 8. CDR1 ENHRY and CDR2 SYGVKD come from the germline V gene. CDR3 coding DNA: TGTGCCATCAGTGAGTCTGCGACTAGCGGGGCAACTAATGAGCAGTTCTTC. Protein: CAISESATSGATNEQFF.